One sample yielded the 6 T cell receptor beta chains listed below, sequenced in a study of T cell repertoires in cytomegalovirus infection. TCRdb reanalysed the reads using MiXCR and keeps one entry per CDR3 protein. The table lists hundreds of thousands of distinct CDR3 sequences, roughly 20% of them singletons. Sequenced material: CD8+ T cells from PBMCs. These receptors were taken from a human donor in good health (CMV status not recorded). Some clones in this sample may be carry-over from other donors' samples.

This CDR3 reads CASSLAGSSEQYF. The CDR3, as DNA: TGCGCCAGCAGCTTGGCCGGGTCGTCGGAGCAGTACTTC. J is TRBJ2-7 and V is TRBV5-1; D is uncertain. Germline-derived CDR1 and CDR2 are SGHRS and YFSETQ. The CDR3 has 13 amino acids. V was pared by 0 bases and J by 7 bases, with 11 bases between.

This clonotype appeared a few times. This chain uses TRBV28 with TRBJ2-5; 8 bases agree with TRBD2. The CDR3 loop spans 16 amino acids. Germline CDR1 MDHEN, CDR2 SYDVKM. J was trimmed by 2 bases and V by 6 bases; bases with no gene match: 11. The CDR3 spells CASSLGAGGSQETQYF. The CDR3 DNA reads TGTGCCAGCAGCCTCGGGGCGGGGGGCTCTCAAGAGACCCAGTACTTC. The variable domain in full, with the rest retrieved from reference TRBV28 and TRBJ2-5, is DVKVTQSSRYLVKRTGEKVFLECVQDMDHENMFWYRQDPGLGLRLIYFSYDVKMKEKGDIPEGYSVSREKKERFSLILESASTNQTSMYLCASSLGAGGSQETQYFGPGTRLLVL.

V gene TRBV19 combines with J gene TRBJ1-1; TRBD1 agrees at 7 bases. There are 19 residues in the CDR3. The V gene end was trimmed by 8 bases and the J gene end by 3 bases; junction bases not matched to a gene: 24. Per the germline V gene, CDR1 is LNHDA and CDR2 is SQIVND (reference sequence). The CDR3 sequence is CASSGNTIQGLSSDTEAFF. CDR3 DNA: TGTGCCAGTTCGGGCAACACGATACAGGGGTTGAGTTCGGACACTGAAGCTTTCTTT. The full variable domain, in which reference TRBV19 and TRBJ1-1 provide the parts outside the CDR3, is DGGITQSPKYLFRKEGQNVTLSCEQNLNHDAMYWYRQDPGQGLRLIYYSQIVNDFQKGDIAEGYSVSREKKESFPLTVTSAQKNPTAFYLCASSGNTIQGLSSDTEAFFGQGTRLTVV.

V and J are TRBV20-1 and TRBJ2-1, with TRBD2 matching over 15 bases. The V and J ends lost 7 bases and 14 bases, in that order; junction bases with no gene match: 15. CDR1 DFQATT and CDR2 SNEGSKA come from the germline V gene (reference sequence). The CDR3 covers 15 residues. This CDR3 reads CSVSVGTSGGPFEFF. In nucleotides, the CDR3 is TGCAGTGTTTCTGTTGGGACTAGCGGGGGGCCATTTGAGTTCTTC.

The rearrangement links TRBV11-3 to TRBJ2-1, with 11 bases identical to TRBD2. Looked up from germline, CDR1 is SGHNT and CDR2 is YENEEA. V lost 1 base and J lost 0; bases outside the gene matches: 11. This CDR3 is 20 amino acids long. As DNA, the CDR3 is TGTGCCAGCAGCTTAGGCGGTCTAGCGGGGGGCCAAAGCTCCTACAATGAGCAGTTCTTC. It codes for CASSLGGLAGGQSSYNEQFF.

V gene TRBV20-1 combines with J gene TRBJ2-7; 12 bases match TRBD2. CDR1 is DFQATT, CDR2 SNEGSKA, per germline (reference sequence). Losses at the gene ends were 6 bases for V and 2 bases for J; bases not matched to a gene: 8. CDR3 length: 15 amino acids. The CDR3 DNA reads TGCAGTGCGTACGGACTAGCGGGACTTACCTACGAGCAGTACTTC. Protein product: CSAYGLAGLTYEQYF.